Shown below are 2 T cell receptor beta chains from a single sample sequenced in a study of T cells in Graves' hyperthyroidism and ophthalmopathy. TCR beta CDR3 regions were amplified from RNA. HTBI primers were the set used in a first-round RT-PCR of the TCR CDR3. In TCRdb, the multiplex PCR reads were re-called with MiXCR into one record per CDR3 protein. Among 550,000 to 700,000 distinct CDR3 sequences, 40% to 55% were seen once, and the ten largest hold about 20%. Sequenced input: peripheral blood or thyroid tissue (not recorded which). The receptors originated from an adult woman with Graves' disease, either hyperthyroidism or ophthalmopathy (not recorded which).

For this clonotype: A much larger clonotype is one base distant, so this may be a read error. DNA of the CDR3: TGTGCCATCAGTTACTCGGGTACATTTCAGCCCCAGCATTTT. Its translation: CAISYSGTFQPQHF. This chain uses TRBV6-5 with TRBJ1-5; D is unclear. The CDR3 is 14 residues long. Germline V gene data show CDR1 as MNHEY and CDR2 as SVGAGI.

Many counts were recorded for this clonotype. The chain recombines TRBV14 with TRBJ2-2; D unresolved. V gave up 5 bases and J gave up 1 base, with 8 bases separating them. This CDR3 region has 14 residues. Germline CDR1 SGHDN, CDR2 FVKESK. CDR3 residues: CASSKPWNTGELFF. CDR3 nucleotide sequence: TGTGCCAGCAGCAAGCCGTGGAACACCGGGGAGCTGTTTTTT.